This T cell receptor beta chain was recovered during a study of shared clonotypes between healthy human individuals. Study background: With ages of 18 to 49, the donors were a couple of women and three men. Notes on the study in general: Non-shared clonotypes had lower generation probabilities than clonotypes shared by all four sorted-subset donors.

Original handling: Junction-only immunoSEQ sequences carried no quality scores, so filtering differed. Using immunoSEQ multiplex PCR, the repertoire was profiled, and TCRdb retains in-frame clones only, with some absent. V, J and clone size derive from that table, while D and trimming were established from the DNA sequence. The top ten clones hold around 0.13% of a sample with 2 million to 2.5 million clones, more than 90% of them seen once. About this clone: Its antigen is as yet unknown.

Investigators divided CD4+ cells into CD45RA+ naive and CD45RA-negative memory subsets. Germline CDR1 and CDR2: LGHNA and YSLEER. The CDR3 runs to 17 residues. The V end was cut by 0 bases, the J end by 6 bases, with 18 bases between. The source is a man younger than 30 in good health. The sample comprised naive CD4+ T cells sorted from blood. Subset indicated: CD45RA+ positively selected. This sequence joins TRBV4-3 and TRBJ2-1; D call uncertain. The CDR3 is CASSQEKGPSRSNEQFF. In nucleotides, the CDR3 is TGCGCCAGCAGCCAAGAGAAGGGCCCTTCAAGGAGCAATGAGCAGTTCTTC.